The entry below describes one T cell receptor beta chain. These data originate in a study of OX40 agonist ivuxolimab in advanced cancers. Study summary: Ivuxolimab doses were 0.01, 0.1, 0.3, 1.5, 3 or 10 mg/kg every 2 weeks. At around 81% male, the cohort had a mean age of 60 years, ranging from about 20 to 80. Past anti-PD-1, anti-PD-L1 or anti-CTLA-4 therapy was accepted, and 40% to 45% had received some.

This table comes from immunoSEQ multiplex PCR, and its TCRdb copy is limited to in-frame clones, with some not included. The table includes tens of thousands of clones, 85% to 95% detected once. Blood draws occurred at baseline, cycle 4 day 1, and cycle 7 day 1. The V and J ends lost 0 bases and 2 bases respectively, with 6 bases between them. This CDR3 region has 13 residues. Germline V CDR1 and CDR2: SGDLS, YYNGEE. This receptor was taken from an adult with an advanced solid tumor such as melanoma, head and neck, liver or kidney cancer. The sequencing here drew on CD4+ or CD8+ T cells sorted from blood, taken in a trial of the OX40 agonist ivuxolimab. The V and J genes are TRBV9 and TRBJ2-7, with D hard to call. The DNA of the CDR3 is TGTGCCAGCAGCGTAGCGGATACCTACGAGCAGTACTTC. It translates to CASSVADTYEQYF.